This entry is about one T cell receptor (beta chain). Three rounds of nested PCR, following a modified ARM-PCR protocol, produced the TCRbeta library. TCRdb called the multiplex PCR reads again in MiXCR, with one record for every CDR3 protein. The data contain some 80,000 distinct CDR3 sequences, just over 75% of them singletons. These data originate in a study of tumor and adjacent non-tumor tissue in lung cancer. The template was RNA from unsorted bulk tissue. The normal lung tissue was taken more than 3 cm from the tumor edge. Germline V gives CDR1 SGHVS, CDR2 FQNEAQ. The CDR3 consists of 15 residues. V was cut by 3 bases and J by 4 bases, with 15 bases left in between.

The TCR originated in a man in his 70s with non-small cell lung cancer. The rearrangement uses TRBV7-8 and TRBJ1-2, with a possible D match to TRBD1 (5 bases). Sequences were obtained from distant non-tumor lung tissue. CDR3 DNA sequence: TGTGCCAGCAGCTTGGGAGGACATACTACCTATGGCTACACCTTC. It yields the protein CASSLGGHTTYGYTF.